The subject of this entry is one TCR beta chain. Generated by immunoSEQ multiplex PCR, the TCRdb table keeps only in-frame clones and is missing some. The repertoire includes fewer than 200,000 clones, 80% to 85% of them detected once, and around 3.1% sits in the top ten. Contact with a PCR-confirmed or clinician-diagnosed COVID-19 case occurred within 2 weeks of entry. The CDR3 spans 12 residues. The V and J ends lost 6 bases and 7 bases, in that order; junction bases with no gene match: 6. The germline gives CDR1 MRHNA, CDR2 SNTAGT. The data belong to a study of blood T cell repertoires in COVID-19.

The rearrangement links TRBV6-4 to TRBJ2-7; 7 nucleotides match TRBD1. The sample taken for sequencing was PBMCs or T cells enriched from blood (not recorded which). This TCR was recovered from a woman in her thirties who had been exposed to COVID-19. CDR3 protein: CASSLQGREQYF. CDR3 sequence (DNA): TGTGCCAGCAGCTTACAGGGGCGGGAGCAGTACTTC.